This T cell receptor beta chain was profiled in a study of blood T cells in healthy people across ages. Sample-barcoded 5' priming and a J-beta primer mix drove a second PCR of 7 to 11 cycles. TCRdb analysed the 5' RACE reads with MiXCR anew, one entry per CDR3 protein. The sample shows approximately 810,000 distinct CDR3 sequences, under 40% of them seen only once. In its sample, this clonotype was seen many times. A much larger clone is a single base away; this may be a read error. Germline lookup yields CDR1 MNHEY and CDR2 SMNVEV (reference sequence). This CDR3 is built from 16 residues. The ends lost 0 bases at V and 3 bases at J; junction bases unmatched: 5.

The TCR originated in a man younger than 35 in good health. The V gene is TRBV27, the J gene TRBJ2-1; 7 bases are a match to TRBD2. The sequenced sample was blood. DNA for the CDR3: TGTGCCAGCAGTTTATCGGGGGGGGGGTTCTACAATGAGCAGTTCTTC. As protein: CASSLSGGGFYNEQFF.